The rows below give T cell receptor beta chains drawn from one sample of a study of blood T cell repertoires in COVID-19. The table came from immunoSEQ multiplex PCR; TCRdb's copy has only in-frame clones and leaves some out. The sample records around 120,000 clones, about 80% being singletons. Sequencing used peripheral blood. The receptor source for this set is a man in his 70s with acute or convalescent COVID-19. CDR3s include the opening cysteine and the closing phenylalanine or tryptophan. The D gene is left open where the match is weak. The size field is filled for only some rows; it gives once, few, many or a size class.

>NA|TRBJ1-1|TRBV7-9|NA
CASSLLATAEAFF
TGTGCCAGCAGCTTACTAGCGACAGCCGAAGCTTTCTTT
>NA|TRBJ1-4|TRBV5-3|TRBD1
CARSSNPDRGTNEKLFF
TGTGCCAGAAGCTCCAACCCCGACAGGGGAACTAATGAAAAACTGTTTTTT
>NA|TRBJ1-5|TRBV7-2|NA
CASSLGAGGNQPQHF
TGTGCCAGCAGCTTGGGGGCAGGGGGCAATCAGCCCCAGCATTTT
>NA|TRBJ2-7|TRBV4-3|NA
CASSPGLVSSYEQYF
TGCGCCAGCAGCCCAGGACTCGTGAGCTCCTACGAGCAGTACTTC
>NA|TRBJ2-6|TRBV19|NA
CASSPRQEPGANVLTF
TGTGCCAGTAGTCCCCGCCAGGAACCTGGGGCCAACGTCCTGACTTTC
>NA|TRBJ2-1|TRBV9|TRBD1
CASSVVGDSSYNEQFF
TGTGCCAGCAGCGTAGTTGGGGACAGCTCCTACAATGAGCAGTTCTTC
>NA|TRBJ1-3|TRBV19|TRBD1
CASNYGTGLSGNTIYF
TGTGCCAGTAATTACGGGACAGGGCTTTCTGGAAACACCATATATTTT
>few|TRBJ2-7|TRBV5-1|NA
CASSLGEYEQYF
TGCGCCAGCAGCTTGGGAGAATACGAGCAGTACTTC
>few|TRBJ1-6|TRBV19|NA
CASSIEHREFSPLHF
TGTGCCAGTAGTATCGAGCACAGGGAATTTTCACCCCTCCACTTT
>NA|TRBJ1-2|TRBV4-3|NA
CASSQGQGGGYGYTF
TGCGCCAGCAGCCAGGGTCAGGGTGGTGGCTATGGCTACACCTTC
>NA|TRBJ2-1|TRBV19|NA
CASSTTGLDRNNEQFF
TGTGCCAGTAGTACAACCGGCCTAGACAGGAACAATGAGCAGTTCTTC
>NA|TRBJ2-7|TRBV9|NA
CASSVAGGRDEQYF
TGTGCCAGCAGCGTAGCTGGGGGCAGGGACGAGCAGTACTTC
>NA|TRBJ1-1|TRBV7-6|TRBD1
CASSPRQGILEAFF
TGTGCCAGCAGCCCACGACAGGGAATACTAGAAGCTTTCTTT
>NA|TRBJ1-4|TRBV6-5|NA
CASSYRWQGNEKLFF
TGTGCCAGCAGTTACCGGTGGCAGGGGAATGAAAAACTGTTTTTT
>NA|TRBJ2-2|TRBV7-2|NA
CASSLGPGNTGELFF
TGTGCCAGCAGCTTAGGCCCCGGGAACACCGGGGAGCTGTTTTTT
>NA|TRBJ1-6|TRBV7-8|NA
CASSFGLGEGSPLHF
TGTGCCAGCAGCTTTGGGCTCGGGGAAGGTTCACCCCTCCACTTT
>NA|TRBJ1-1|TRBV5-1|NA
CASSLLGVQTGAFF
TGCGCCAGCAGCTTATTGGGAGTACAGACGGGGGCTTTCTTT
>NA|TRBJ2-5|TRBV5-1|NA
CASSPGGQETQYF
TGCGCCAGCAGCCCAGGAGGCCAAGAGACCCAGTACTTC
>few|TRBJ1-2|TRBV7-9|TRBD1
CASSLDRGRYGYTF
TGTGCCAGCAGCTTGGACAGGGGAAGGTATGGCTACACCTTC
>NA|TRBJ1-2|TRBV11-2|NA
CASSRGGANYGYTF
TGTGCCAGCAGCCGCGGAGGAGCTAACTATGGCTACACCTTC
>NA|TRBJ2-7|TRBV30|NA
CAWSAWSVGHEQYF
TGTGCCTGGAGTGCCTGGTCCGTTGGCCACGAGCAGTACTTC
>NA|TRBJ1-5|TRBV5-8|TRBD1
CASSPGTGDSNQPQHF
TGTGCCAGCAGCCCCGGGACAGGGGATAGCAATCAGCCCCAGCATTTT
>NA|TRBJ2-1|TRBV4-3|TRBD2
CASSQGVVSGGQNEQFF
TGCGCCAGCAGCCAAGGTGTTGTGAGCGGGGGGCAGAATGAGCAGTTCTTC
>once|TRBJ2-7|TRBV19|TRBD1
CASSKQGARQYF
TGTGCCAGTAGTAAACAGGGGGCAAGGCAGTACTTC
>NA|TRBJ2-7|TRBV24-1|TRBD1
CATSLQGGEQYF
TGTGCCACCAGTCTACAGGGGGGCGAGCAGTACTTC
>NA|TRBJ2-7|TRBV19|NA
CASSRAAGEVYEQYF
TGTGCCAGTAGCAGAGCGGCAGGGGAAGTCTACGAGCAGTACTTC
>NA|TRBJ2-5|TRBV5-4|TRBD2
CASTAAGRKETQYF
TGTGCCAGCACCGCAGCGGGAAGGAAAGAGACCCAGTACTTC
>few|TRBJ1-2|TRBV28|TRBD1
CASSPKGRGQGSYGYTF
TGTGCCAGCAGTCCCAAGGGGAGGGGACAGGGAAGCTATGGCTACACCTTC
>NA|TRBJ2-7|TRBV10-3|TRBD1
CAISAEQGVTNEQYF
TGTGCCATCAGTGCGGAACAGGGGGTGACTAACGAGCAGTACTTC
>NA|TRBJ2-3|TRBV6-5|NA
CASGVRGSTDTQYF
TGTGCCAGCGGGGTGAGGGGGAGCACAGATACGCAGTATTTT
>NA|TRBJ2-5|TRBV2|NA
CASSGRETQYF
TGTGCCAGCAGTGGGAGGGAGACCCAGTACTTC
>NA|TRBJ1-5|TRBV7-2|NA
CASSRPGEPQHF
TGTGCCAGCAGCCGACCCGGGGAACCCCAGCATTTT
>NA|TRBJ2-3|TRBV9|TRBD2
CASSVVPSGGAGTDTQYF
TGTGCCAGCAGCGTAGTACCTAGCGGGGGGGCCGGCACAGATACGCAGTATTTT
>NA|TRBJ1-3|TRBV6-6|TRBD1
CASSYKGASGNTIYF
TGTGCCAGCAGTTACAAGGGGGCCTCTGGAAACACCATATATTTT
>NA|TRBJ1-1|TRBV6-2/TRBV6-3|TRBD1
CASSSRRGGARNTEAFF
TGTGCCAGCAGCAGTCGGCGAGGGGGCGCGAGGAACACTGAAGCTTTCTTT
>NA|TRBJ1-1|TRBV30|NA
CAWSVPRGAFF
TGTGCCTGGAGTGTACCGCGGGGAGCTTTCTTT
>NA|TRBJ2-5|TRBV28|TRBD2
CASTPGRVETQYF
TGTGCCAGCACTCCCGGGAGGGTGGAGACCCAGTACTTC
>NA|TRBJ1-2|TRBV28|TRBD1
CATTQGADYGYTF
TGTGCCACCACACAGGGGGCTGACTATGGCTACACCTTC
>NA|TRBJ1-4|TRBV28|NA
CASRTGDEKLFF
TGTGCCAGCAGAACCGGAGATGAAAAACTGTTTTTT
>NA|TRBJ2-3|TRBV13|TRBD2
CASSRGLAADTQYF
TGTGCCAGCAGCCGGGGACTAGCCGCAGATACGCAGTATTTT
>NA|TRBJ1-6|TRBV5-4|TRBD1
CASSDPPGQGSSPLHF
TGTGCCAGCAGCGACCCACCGGGACAGGGCTCTTCACCCCTCCACTTT
>few|TRBJ1-1|TRBV7-3|NA
CASSSGQPNTEAFF
TGTGCCAGCAGCTCGGGACAACCGAACACTGAAGCTTTCTTT
>NA|TRBJ1-5|TRBV27|TRBD1
CATRTGGMYQPQHF
TGTGCCACCCGGACAGGAGGCATGTATCAGCCCCAGCATTTT
>NA|TRBJ2-7|TRBV9|TRBD1
CASSEGALGEQYF
TGTGCCAGCAGCGAGGGGGCCCTAGGCGAGCAGTACTTC
>once|TRBJ1-2|TRBV3-1/TRBV3-2|TRBD1
CASSRDRGAGYTF
TGTGCCAGCAGTCGGGACAGGGGCGCCGGCTACACCTTC
>NA|TRBJ1-2|TRBV5-6|NA
CASSFRIGEDNYGYTF
TGTGCCAGCAGCTTTCGGATTGGGGAGGATAACTATGGCTACACCTTC
>NA|TRBJ2-5|TRBV12-5|TRBD2
CASAAGGVEETQYF
TGTGCTAGTGCGGCGGGGGGAGTTGAGGAGACCCAGTACTTC
>NA|TRBJ2-2|TRBV28|NA
CASSPPYTGELFF
TGTGCCAGCAGTCCTCCTTACACCGGGGAGCTGTTTTTT
>once|TRBJ1-2|TRBV25-1|TRBD1
CASRDRGQGYTF
TGTGCCAGCAGGGACAGGGGGCAGGGCTACACCTTC
>NA|TRBJ1-4|TRBV7-2|NA
CASSLGQGTTNEKLFF
TGTGCCAGCAGCTTAGGCCAGGGAACAACTAATGAAAAACTGTTTTTT
>NA|TRBJ1-3|TRBV10-3|TRBD1
CAIRLTGISGNTIYF
TGTGCCATCAGGCTGACAGGGATTTCTGGAAACACCATATATTTT
>NA|TRBJ2-3|TRBV5-5|NA
CASSTSIADSTDTQYF
TGTGCCAGCAGTACCTCCATAGCGGATAGCACAGATACGCAGTATTTT
>NA|TRBJ2-7|TRBV18|NA
CASSPDWRGEQYF
TGTGCCAGCTCACCGGACTGGCGGGGCGAGCAGTACTTC
>NA|TRBJ1-1|TRBV6-5|TRBD1
CASIKTGGNTEAFF
TGTGCCAGCATCAAGACAGGGGGGAACACTGAAGCTTTCTTT
>few|TRBJ1-4|TRBV6-1|NA
CASSDDRSWEKLFF
TGTGCCAGCAGTGATGACAGGAGTTGGGAAAAACTGTTTTTT
>once|TRBJ2-7|TRBV10-3|TRBD2
CAISESSGRGSEQYF
TGTGCCATCAGTGAGTCGAGCGGGAGGGGCTCCGAGCAGTACTTC
>NA|TRBJ1-2|TRBV6-5|TRBD1
CATRTGADYGYTF
TGTGCCACCAGGACAGGGGCGGATTATGGCTACACCTTC
>NA|TRBJ1-5|TRBV19|TRBD1
CASSTDRDRPSQHF
TGTGCCAGTAGTACCGACAGGGACCGACCGTCCCAGCATTTT